A single T cell receptor beta chain is shown here with its context. Germline and junction disagree at one end, which may indicate a read error. The sample is drawn from a study of molecular identifiers for immune sequencing clone quantification. CDR3 size: 13 residues. Germline values: CDR1 SGHKS, CDR2 YYEKEE (reference sequence). Making the bulk TCR libraries relied on previously described methods and listed TCR primers. TCRdb ran MiXCR on the PCR reads and lists one entry per CDR3 protein. The sample has 60,000 to 70,000 distinct CDR3 sequences, roughly a fifth seen once. This sequence was found in a human donor in good health. Some libraries in this study had Jurkat cell RNA spiked in. The source material was naive CD8+ T cells from blood, with Jurkat cell RNA spiked in. Subset: FACS-sorted CD8+CD4-CCR7+CD45RA+ naive T cells. The gene calls are TRBV5-5 and TRBJ2-7; perhaps TRBD2 as D (5 bases). This chain's CDR3 is CASSLPSGYEQCF. DNA of the CDR3: TGTGCCAGCAGCTTGCCGAGCGGCTACGAGCAGTGCTTC.